A single sample is the source of the 27 T cell receptor beta chains below, sequenced in a study of blood T cell repertoires in COVID-19. The method was immunoSEQ multiplex PCR; TCRdb's version includes in-frame clones alone and lacks a portion of them. The sample includes over 150,000 clones, 85% to 90% of them seen just once. Sequenced input: peripheral blood. Source of these receptors: a man in his sixties with COVID-19, enrolled during active disease.

V and J are TRBV19 and TRBJ2-6, with 8 bases fitting TRBD1. CDR1 LNHDA and CDR2 SQIVND come from the germline V gene (reference sequence). This CDR3 has 18 amino acids. V gave up 3 bases and J gave up 3 bases; unmatched junction bases: 10. In DNA form, the CDR3 reads TGTGCCAGTAGTATGGGGACGACAGGGGTGAATGGGGCCAACGTCCTGACTTTC. The encoded protein is CASSMGTTGVNGANVLTF.

This clone was counted between two and nine times. V is TRBV20-1 and J is TRBJ1-2; 8 bases fit TRBD1. Unmatched junction bases numbered 7, after V lost 6 bases and J lost 10 bases. Germline V gene sequence: CDR1 DFQATT, CDR2 SNEGSKA (reference sequence). The CDR3 is 11 residues long. CDR3 nucleotide sequence: TGCAGTGCACTCCCGGGACAGGACTACACCTTC. This gives the protein CSALPGQDYTF.

This clone has only a few counts. This chain links TRBV19 with TRBJ2-2, with unresolved D. Germline CDR1 reads LNHDA; CDR2 reads SQIVND (reference sequence). V dropped 5 bases and J dropped 1 base, with 11 bases sitting between them. The CDR3 spans 15 residues. CDR3 sequence (DNA): TGTGCCAGTAGTCCCCCGTCAGGGAACACCGGGGAGCTGTTTTTT. It encodes CASSPPSGNTGELFF.

J is TRBJ1-1 and V is TRBV5-6; 9 bases are a match to TRBD1. V trimming: 3 bases; J trimming: 1 base; junction bases outside the gene matches: 1. The CDR3 has 14 residues. Looked up from germline, CDR1 is SGHDT and CDR2 is YYEEEE. The CDR3 loop reads CASSWGQGNTEAFF. The DNA of the CDR3 is TGTGCCAGCAGCTGGGGACAGGGGAACACTGAAGCTTTCTTT. Full variable domain (rest looked up from reference TRBV5-6 and TRBJ1-1): DAGVTQSPTHLIKTRGQQVTLRCSPKSGHDTVSWYQQALGQGPQFIFQYYEEEERQRGNFPDRFSGHQFPNYSSELNVNALLLGDSALYLCASSWGQGNTEAFFGQGTRLTVV.

The chain couples TRBV2 to TRBJ2-7, with 7 bases lining up with TRBD1. V lost 9 bases to trimming and J lost 2 bases; unmatched junction nucleotides: 7. Germline loops: CDR1 SNHLY, CDR2 FYNNEI. This CDR3 is 13 amino acids long. In DNA form, the CDR3 reads TGTGCCAGTGACTCCGGGACAGCCTACGAGCAGTACTTC. Translating it yields CASDSGTAYEQYF.

This chain uses TRBV9 with TRBJ1-2; D possibly corresponds to TRBD1 (5 bases). Germline CDR1 SGDLS, CDR2 YYNGEE. This CDR3 is built from 15 residues. Trimming removed 3 bases at V and 5 bases at J, with 17 bases between. The CDR3 DNA follows: TGTGCCAGCAGCGCCCGCCTCGGGGGGATATATGGCTACACCTTC. Translated: CASSARLGGIYGYTF.

The chain is built from TRBV28 and TRBJ2-1, with 9 bases aligning to TRBD2. Germline V gene lookup returns CDR1 MDHEN and CDR2 SYDVKM. This CDR3 spans 15 amino acids. J lost 7 bases, V lost 0 bases, and 4 bases had no gene match. The CDR3 here is CASSLWLAGSNEQFF. Written as DNA, the CDR3 is TGTGCCAGCAGTTTATGGCTAGCGGGGTCTAATGAGCAGTTCTTC.

This chain connects TRBV7-9 to TRBJ1-4; 9 positions match TRBD1. V lost 4 bases to trimming and J lost 8 bases; unmatched junction nucleotides: 8. The length of the CDR3 is 15 residues. Looked up from germline, CDR1 is SEHNR and CDR2 is FQNEAQ (reference sequence). CDR3 residues: CASSSWDRVGEKLFF. The CDR3, as DNA: TGTGCCAGCAGCTCTTGGGACAGGGTGGGCGAAAAACTGTTTTTT.

This CDR3 is CASSQDAVAGGHLQETQYF. The CDR3 DNA sequence: TGCGCCAGCAGCCAAGATGCGGTAGCGGGGGGACACCTCCAAGAGACCCAGTACTTC. The chain combines TRBV4-3 with TRBJ2-5; 10 nucleotides match TRBD2. V was pared by 0 bases and J by 1 base, with 11 bases of the junction left unmatched. Per the germline V gene, CDR1 is LGHNA and CDR2 is YSLEER. This CDR3 region has 19 residues.

The chain employs TRBV28 and TRBJ1-2; TRBD1 aligns across 7 bases. The germline CDR1 and CDR2 sequences are MDHEN and SYDVKM. The CDR3 is 15 amino acids. With V trimmed by 7 bases and J by 2 bases, 10 bases remained unmatched. The CDR3 DNA sequence: TGTGCCAGCACGTTACAGGGGATTAGCAACTATGGCTACACCTTC. Encoded protein: CASTLQGISNYGYTF.

V is TRBV6-4 and J is TRBJ1-5; D might be TRBD1 (5 bases). V was shortened by 4 bases and J by 6 bases, with 10 bases between the two germline ends. CDR3 length: 13 amino acids. CDR1 is MRHNA, CDR2 SNTAGT, per germline. The CDR3 DNA reads as TGTGCCAGCAGTGTGCAGGGTGGTCAGCCCCAGCATTTT. This sequence encodes CASSVQGGQPQHF.

For the CDR3, the DNA is TGTGCCAGCAGCTTAGAGGGGGGACAGGGGTATCCCCTCCACTTT. Amino acid sequence: CASSLEGGQGYPLHF. The genes are TRBV11-2 and TRBJ1-6; 10 bases are shared with TRBD1. The germline gives CDR1 SGHAT, CDR2 FQNNGV. The J segment lost 13 bases and the V segment lost 0 bases, leaving 6 bases of the junction unmatched. This CDR3 has 15 residues. Full variable domain (missing parts from reference TRBV11-2 and TRBJ1-6): EAGVAQSPRYKIIEKRQSVAFWCNPISGHATLYWYQQILGQGPKLLIQFQNNGVVDDSQLPKDRFSAERLKGVDSTLKIQPAKLEDSAVYLCASSLEGGQGYPLHFGNGTRLTVT.

This chain joins TRBV19 and TRBJ2-7; a weak D match, TRBD1 (7 bases). The CDR3 extends over 15 amino acids. Trimming stripped 3 bases from V and 2 bases from J, with 14 bases between. In germline, CDR1 is LNHDA, CDR2 SQIVND (reference sequence). The CDR3 region is CASSIAQGGPYEQYF. CDR3 nucleotide sequence: TGTGCCAGTAGTATTGCCCAGGGGGGACCCTACGAGCAGTACTTC.

This clone was observed a few times. The rearrangement joins TRBV18 to TRBJ1-1; 8 bases map to TRBD1. The trim removed 5 bases at V and 0 bases at J, leaving 8 bases unmatched. The CDR3 length is 16 residues. In germline, CDR1 is KGHSH, CDR2 LQKENI. CDR3 in DNA: TGTGCCAGCTCATCCAATTCGGGACAGGTGAACACTGAAGCTTTCTTT. Protein sequence: CASSSNSGQVNTEAFF.

This clone was observed a single time. This chain joins TRBV13 and TRBJ2-1; D perhaps matches TRBD2 (5 bases). Germline CDR1 is PRHDT and CDR2 is FYEKMQ (reference sequence). Trimming cost V 3 bases and J 10 bases, with 25 bases left between them. The CDR3 loop spans 17 amino acids. The CDR3 here is CASSFRSSGGRSREQFF. CDR3 DNA sequence: TGTGCCAGCAGCTTCCGAAGCTCTGGCGGGCGCAGCAGAGAGCAGTTCTTC.

The chain uses TRBV19 and TRBJ1-4; D gene ambiguous. Deletions cut 10 bases from V and 6 bases from J, with 24 bases between. The V gene's germline CDR1 is LNHDA and CDR2 SQIVND (reference sequence). The CDR3 is 16 residues long. Here the CDR3 reads CATQSIDFTKDEKLFF. DNA of the CDR3: TGTGCCACTCAGTCGATAGACTTCACGAAGGATGAAAAACTGTTTTTT.

The V gene is TRBV5-4, the J gene TRBJ2-5, with D possibly TRBD1 on 6 matching bases. The CDR3 has 15 amino acids. The germline V gene encodes CDR1 SGHNT and CDR2 YYREEE (reference sequence). V lost 4 bases and J 1 base, leaving 14 bases between the germline ends. The CDR3 nucleotides are TGTGCCAGCAGCCCCACATCGGACAGCCAAGAGACCCAGTACTTC. This gives the protein CASSPTSDSQETQYF.

The chain carries TRBV3-1 (or the pseudogene TRBV3-2) and TRBJ2-7, with D possibly matching TRBD2 (6 bases). CDR1 is LGHDT and CDR2 is YNNKEL in the germline V gene (reference sequence). This CDR3 comprises 15 residues. Trimming cost V 3 bases and J 4 bases, with 16 bases left between them. The CDR3 DNA follows: TGTGCCAGCAGCCAGAGGGACTCAGCCCGTTACGAGCAGTACTTC. It codes for CASSQRDSARYEQYF.

With regard to this clone: The junction departs from the called germline gene at one end, perhaps through a read error. J is TRBJ2-3 and V is TRBV27, with TRBD1 identical over 9 bases. The CDR3 is 14 amino acids. Looked up from germline, CDR1 is MNHEY and CDR2 is SMNVEV (reference sequence). CDR3 loop: CASSAGQGSRYAVF. The CDR3 DNA sequence: TGTGCCAGCAGCGCTGGACAGGGGTCACGATACGCAGTATTT.

This chain links TRBV5-4 with TRBJ2-1, with 8 bases aligning to TRBD2. The length of the CDR3 is 18 residues. Germline V gene lookup returns CDR1 SGHNT and CDR2 YYREEE (reference sequence). The J segment lost 1 base and the V segment lost 2 bases, leaving 11 bases of the junction unmatched. The CDR3 region is CASSFGSSGFVSYNEQFF. The CDR3 DNA sequence: TGTGCCAGCAGCTTTGGATCTAGCGGGTTCGTATCCTACAATGAGCAGTTCTTC.

The rearrangement joins TRBV19 to TRBJ2-7, with a tentative D call TRBD1 (7 bases). CDR3 size: 12 residues. The germline CDR1 and CDR2 sequences are LNHDA and SQIVND (reference sequence). The CDR3 sequence is CPRQGGPYEQYF. The CDR3 region has the DNA TGTCCCCGACAGGGAGGACCTTACGAGCAGTACTTC.

This clone occurred once. The rearrangement joins TRBV6-4 to TRBJ1-1; no clear D. V gave up 5 bases and J gave up 2 bases, with 9 bases separating them. Per the germline V gene, CDR1 is MRHNA and CDR2 is SNTAGT. The CDR3 runs to 13 residues. DNA for the CDR3: TGTGCCAGCAGTTTACAATCCAACACTGAAGCTTTCTTT. Its translation: CASSLQSNTEAFF.

The CDR3 is CASSIAGARTDTQYF. In DNA form, the CDR3 reads TGTGCCAGCAGCATAGCGGGGGCCCGCACAGATACGCAGTATTTT. This sequence joins TRBV6-4 and TRBJ2-3; 9 nucleotides match TRBD2. This CDR3 spans 15 amino acids. V was clipped by 6 bases and J by 1 base; unmatched bases: 5. CDR1 is MRHNA and CDR2 is SNTAGT in the germline V gene.

This chain joins TRBV19 and TRBJ1-5; D is uncertain. V was pared by 9 bases and J by 3 bases, with 9 bases between. Germline assignment: CDR1 LNHDA and CDR2 SQIVND (reference sequence). The CDR3 runs 12 residues. This CDR3 is CASRIINQPQHF. As DNA, the CDR3 is TGTGCCAGCAGGATTATCAATCAGCCCCAGCATTTT.

This rearrangement joins TRBV11-2 to TRBJ1-6; D possibly corresponds to TRBD1 (5 bases). The germline V gene has CDR1 SGHAT and CDR2 FQNNGV. CDR3 size: 14 residues. Trimming removed 5 bases at V and 5 bases at J, with 10 bases between. The CDR3 spells CASSAGENNSPLHF. For the CDR3, the DNA is TGTGCCAGCAGCGCGGGGGAGAATAATTCACCCCTCCACTTT.

The V and J genes are TRBV6-6 and TRBJ1-2; 8 bases are shared with TRBD1. V lost 4 bases and J lost 8; bases outside the gene matches: 9. CDR1 and CDR2 (germline): MNHNY, SVGAGI (reference sequence). This CDR3 is 14 amino acids long. The CDR3: CASSSGQGPGGYTF. CDR3 in DNA: TGTGCCAGCAGTTCCGGACAGGGTCCGGGGGGCTACACCTTC.

This clone appeared a single time. This rearrangement joins TRBV7-9 to TRBJ1-3, with D possibly matching TRBD1 (6 bases). The length of the CDR3 is 14 residues. Germline-derived CDR1 and CDR2 are SEHNR and FQNEAQ (reference sequence). Trimming took 0 bases from V and 10 from J, leaving 13 bases between them. This chain's CDR3 is CASSLAFRQGTIYF. The CDR3 bases are TGTGCCAGCAGCTTAGCTTTTCGGCAGGGGACCATATATTTT.